This entry is about one TCR beta chain. The antigen remains unidentified. This specimen belongs to a study of T cell repertoires and HLA-DP antigens. At the level of the study: In vitro CD4+ alloreactivity was against HeLa-presented HLA-DP. Study-wide findings and caveats: Sorted CD137+ cells had clonality around 0.39 against both alloantigens, versus around 0.039 pre-culture. Against one allele, clones undetected before culture averaged about 40%; against the other, roughly 51%.

Primers targeted 54 TRBV and 13 TRBJ segments. Using immunoSEQ multiplex PCR, the repertoire was profiled, and TCRdb retains in-frame clones only, with some absent. The repertoire includes more than 90,000 clones, 80% to 95% of them detected once, and about 0.25% sits in the top ten. The germline V gene has CDR1 SGHTA and CDR2 FQGNSA. The length of the CDR3 is 12 residues. Trimming shortened V by 1 base and J by 7 bases, and 7 bases separated the two germline ends. This receptor was taken from a woman aged 18-29 years in good health and CMV-seronegative. The specimen was CD4+ T cells from PBMCs. V is TRBV7-2 and J is TRBJ1-2; no reliable D call. CDR3 loop: CASSLVLSGYTF. CDR3 in DNA: TGTGCCAGCAGCTTAGTGCTCTCTGGCTACACCTTC.